This TCR beta chain derives from a study of persistence of HIV-infected CD4 T cells. This clone was seen a handful of times. Its antigen is still unknown. Broader study findings: Rare CMV-responding cells carrying HIV-1 proviruses were not analyzed separately for TCR.

The CDR3 runs 12 residues. Trimming removed 4 bases at V and 5 bases at J, with 11 bases between. From germline, CDR1 is SQVTM and CDR2 ANQGSEA. Overlapping HIV-1 Gag 15-mer peptides at approximately 0.91 ug per peptide per mL were used. CD40L-negative CD69-negative CD45RO-high memory CD4+ T cells were sorted as populations depleted of antigen-responding cells. Plasma HIV-1 RNA stayed below 50 copies/mL for at least 4 years. Stimulated PBMCs had first been depleted of CD8+ T cells. The libraries were made with immunoSEQ version 4 in survey mode. Sequenced by immunoSEQ multiplex PCR; TCRdb stores in-frame clones only, minus some. The table shows 64,000 or so clones, with more than 70% occurring only once.

This clonotype was obtained from an adult man with HIV who was CMV-seropositive. The specimen was CD4+ T cells sorted from PBMCs after roughly 17-hour stimulation, collected from a patient who received antiretroviral therapy. V is TRBV29-1 and J is TRBJ1-1; perhaps TRBD1 as D (6 bases). This CDR3 reads CSVGQVGTEAFF. CDR3 nucleotides: TGCAGCGTTGGACAGGTGGGGACTGAAGCTTTCTTT.